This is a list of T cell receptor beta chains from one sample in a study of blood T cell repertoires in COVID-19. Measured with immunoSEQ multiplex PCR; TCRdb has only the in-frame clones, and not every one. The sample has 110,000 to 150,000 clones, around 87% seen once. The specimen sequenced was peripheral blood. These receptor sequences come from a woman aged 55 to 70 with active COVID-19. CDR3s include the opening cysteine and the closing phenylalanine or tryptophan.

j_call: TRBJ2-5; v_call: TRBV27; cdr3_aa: CASSSVDRGLGETQYF
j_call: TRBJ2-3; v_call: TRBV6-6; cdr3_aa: CASTRQGLDTQYF
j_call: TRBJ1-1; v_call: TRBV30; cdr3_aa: CACTGLYTEAFF
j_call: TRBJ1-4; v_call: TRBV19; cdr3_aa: CASSIERRNEKLFF
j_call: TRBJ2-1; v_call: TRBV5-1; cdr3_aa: CASSLIVNNEQFF
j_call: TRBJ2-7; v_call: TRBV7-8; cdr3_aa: CASSSLARLAPSYEQYF
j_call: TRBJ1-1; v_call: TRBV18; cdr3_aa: CASSPIRQPREDTEAFF
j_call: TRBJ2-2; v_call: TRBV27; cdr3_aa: CASRTQGAGELFF
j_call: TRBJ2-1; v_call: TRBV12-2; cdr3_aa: CASRLLSLAGEQFF
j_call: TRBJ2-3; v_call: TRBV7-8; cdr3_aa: CASSLSSEEFGFWGTDTQYF
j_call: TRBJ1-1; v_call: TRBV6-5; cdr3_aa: CASSRPPGQEAFF
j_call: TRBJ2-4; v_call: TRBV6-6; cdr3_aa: CASSYDRTGGFIQYF
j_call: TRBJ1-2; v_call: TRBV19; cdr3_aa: CASSSGSPPNYGYTF
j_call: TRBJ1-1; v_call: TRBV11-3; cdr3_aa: CASSPSSGTGGFDTEAFF
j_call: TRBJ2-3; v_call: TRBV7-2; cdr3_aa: CASSPVAEHTDTQYF
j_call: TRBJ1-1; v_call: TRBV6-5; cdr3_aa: CASSYSSGDTEAFF
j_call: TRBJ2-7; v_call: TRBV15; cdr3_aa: CATSSPPEEGSYEQYF
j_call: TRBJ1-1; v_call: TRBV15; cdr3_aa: CATSRDWQVENEAFF
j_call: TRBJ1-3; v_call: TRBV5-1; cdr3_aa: CASSRPGQGEGNTIYF
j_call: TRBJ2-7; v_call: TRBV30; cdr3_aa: CAWSETSGRKRAFEQYF
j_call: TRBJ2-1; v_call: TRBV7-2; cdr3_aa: CASSLYDSGLNNEQFF
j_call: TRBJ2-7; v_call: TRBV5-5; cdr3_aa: CASSLSGVGHYEQYF
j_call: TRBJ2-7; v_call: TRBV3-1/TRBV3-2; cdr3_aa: CASSQLGLVEQYF
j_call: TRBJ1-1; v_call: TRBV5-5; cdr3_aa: CASSSTGTANTEAFF
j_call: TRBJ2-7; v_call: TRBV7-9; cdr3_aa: CASSSGLAGPSGSYEQYF
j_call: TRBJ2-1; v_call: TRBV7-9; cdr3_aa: CASEQYRLAPSYNEQFF
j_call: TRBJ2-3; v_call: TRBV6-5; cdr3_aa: CASSRTRTDTQYF
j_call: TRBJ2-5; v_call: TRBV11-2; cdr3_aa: CASSRNRGRETQYF
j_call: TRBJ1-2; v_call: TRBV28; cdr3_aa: CASSFRGNYGYTF
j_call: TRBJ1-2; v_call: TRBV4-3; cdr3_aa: CASSQEMRAGAVNYGYTF
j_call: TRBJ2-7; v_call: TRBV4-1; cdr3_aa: CASSQAAGLAGASSYEQYF